The clone carrying this T cell receptor (beta chain) was detected once. This sample is part of a study of blood T cell repertoires in COVID-19. Study context: Nucleic acid was either cDNA or gDNA, and it came from T cells, B-cell-depleted T cells, or PBMCs.

V gave up 0 bases and J gave up 1 base; unmatched junction bases: 3. The CDR3 contains 15 residues. CDR1 SGHRS and CDR2 YFSETQ come from the germline V gene. How the authors handled the data: How many nucleated cells were present was estimated from reference gene primer amplification. The method was immunoSEQ multiplex PCR; TCRdb's version includes in-frame clones alone and lacks a portion of them. V and J calls and clone size are as listed in that table; D and trimming were resolved from the DNA. Of fewer than 350,000 clones listed, under 95% were seen once; the top ten hold 2.3%. Ages ranged from about 18 to 89 years, with residence in about two dozen US areas. Cohorts were determined from participant-reported clinical history.

The sequence came from a woman between 40 and 55 years old with acute COVID-19. Specimen: PBMCs or T cells enriched from blood (not recorded which). The V and J genes are TRBV5-1 and TRBJ2-5, with 7 bases identical to TRBD1. This CDR3 reads CASSLGQGSQETQYF. The CDR3 DNA reads TGCGCCAGCAGCTTGGGACAGGGTTCCCAAGAGACCCAGTACTTC.